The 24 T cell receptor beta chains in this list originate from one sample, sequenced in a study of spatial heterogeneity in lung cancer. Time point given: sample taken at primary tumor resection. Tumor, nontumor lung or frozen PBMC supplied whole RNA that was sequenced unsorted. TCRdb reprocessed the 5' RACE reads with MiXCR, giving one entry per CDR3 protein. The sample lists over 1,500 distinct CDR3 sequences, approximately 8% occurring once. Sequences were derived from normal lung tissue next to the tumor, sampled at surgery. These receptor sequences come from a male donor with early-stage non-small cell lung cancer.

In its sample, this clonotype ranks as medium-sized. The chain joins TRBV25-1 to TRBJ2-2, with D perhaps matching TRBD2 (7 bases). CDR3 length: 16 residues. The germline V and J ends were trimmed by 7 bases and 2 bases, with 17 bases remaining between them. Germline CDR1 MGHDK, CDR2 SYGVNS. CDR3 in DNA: TGTGCCAGCACCGGGAGGTCACAGGGTAACACCGGGGAGCTGTTTTTT. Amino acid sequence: CASTGRSQGNTGELFF.

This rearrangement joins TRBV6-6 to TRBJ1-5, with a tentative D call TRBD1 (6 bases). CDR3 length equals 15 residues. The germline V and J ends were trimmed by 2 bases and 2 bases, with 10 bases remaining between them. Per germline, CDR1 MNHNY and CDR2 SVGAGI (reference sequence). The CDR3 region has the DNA TGTGCCAGCAGTTACCAGGCAGGGGGCAATCAGCCCCAGCATTTT. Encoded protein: CASSYQAGGNQPQHF.

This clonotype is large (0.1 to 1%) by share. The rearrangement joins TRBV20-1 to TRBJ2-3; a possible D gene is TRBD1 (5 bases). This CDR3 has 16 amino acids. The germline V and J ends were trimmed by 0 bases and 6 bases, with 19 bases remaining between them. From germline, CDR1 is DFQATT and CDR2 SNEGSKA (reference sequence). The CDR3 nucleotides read TGCAGTGCTAGAGATCTCGGCAGGGATGGGTGGGATACGCAGTATTTT. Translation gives CSARDLGRDGWDTQYF.

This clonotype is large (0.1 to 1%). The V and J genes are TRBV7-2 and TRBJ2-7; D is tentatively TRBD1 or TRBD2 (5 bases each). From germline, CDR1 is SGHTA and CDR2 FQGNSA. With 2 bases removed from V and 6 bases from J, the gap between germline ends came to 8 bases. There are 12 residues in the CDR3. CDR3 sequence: CASSLMGTEQYF. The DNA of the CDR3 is TGTGCCAGCAGCTTAATGGGGACCGAGCAGTACTTC.

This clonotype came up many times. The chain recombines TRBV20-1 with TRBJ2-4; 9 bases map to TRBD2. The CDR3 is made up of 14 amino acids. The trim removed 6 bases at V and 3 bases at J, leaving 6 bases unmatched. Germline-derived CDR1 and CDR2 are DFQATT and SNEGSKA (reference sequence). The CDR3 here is CSAEKLAGKNIQYF. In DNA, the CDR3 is TGCAGTGCGGAAAAACTAGCGGGCAAAAACATTCAGTACTTC.

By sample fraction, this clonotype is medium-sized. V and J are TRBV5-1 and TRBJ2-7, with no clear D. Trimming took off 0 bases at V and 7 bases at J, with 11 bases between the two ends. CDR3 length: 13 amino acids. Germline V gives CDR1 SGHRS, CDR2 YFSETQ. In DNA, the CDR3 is TGCGCCAGCAGCTTGGGGGCAGTCCGAGAGCAGTACTTC. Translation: CASSLGAVREQYF.

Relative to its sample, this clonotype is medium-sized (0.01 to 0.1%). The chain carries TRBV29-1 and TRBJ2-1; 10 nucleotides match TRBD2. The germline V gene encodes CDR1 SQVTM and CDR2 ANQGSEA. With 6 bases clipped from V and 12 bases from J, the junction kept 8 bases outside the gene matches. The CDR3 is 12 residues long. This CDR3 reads CSVPTSGSSQFF. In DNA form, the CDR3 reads TGCAGCGTGCCGACTAGCGGGTCTTCGCAGTTCTTC.

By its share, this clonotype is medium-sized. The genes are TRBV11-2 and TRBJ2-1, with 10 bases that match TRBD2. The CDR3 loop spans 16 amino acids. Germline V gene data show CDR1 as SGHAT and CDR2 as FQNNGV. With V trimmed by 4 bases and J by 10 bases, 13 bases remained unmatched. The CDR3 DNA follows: TGTGCCAGCAGCTGGGGATGGGGGACTAGCGCGACCGAGCAGTTCTTC. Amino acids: CASSWGWGTSATEQFF.

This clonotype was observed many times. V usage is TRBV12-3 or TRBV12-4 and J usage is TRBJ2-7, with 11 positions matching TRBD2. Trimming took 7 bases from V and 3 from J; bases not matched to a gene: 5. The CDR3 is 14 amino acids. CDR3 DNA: TGTGCCAGCAAGAGACTAGCGGGAAACTACGAGCAGTACTTC. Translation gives CASKRLAGNYEQYF.

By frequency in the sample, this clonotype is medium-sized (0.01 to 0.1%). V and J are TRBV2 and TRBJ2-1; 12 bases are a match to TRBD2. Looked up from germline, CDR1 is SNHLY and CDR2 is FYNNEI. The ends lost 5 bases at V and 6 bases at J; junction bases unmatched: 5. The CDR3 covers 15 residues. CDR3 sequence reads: CASSPGLAGSNEQFF. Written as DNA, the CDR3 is TGTGCCAGCAGTCCAGGACTAGCGGGAAGCAATGAGCAGTTCTTC.

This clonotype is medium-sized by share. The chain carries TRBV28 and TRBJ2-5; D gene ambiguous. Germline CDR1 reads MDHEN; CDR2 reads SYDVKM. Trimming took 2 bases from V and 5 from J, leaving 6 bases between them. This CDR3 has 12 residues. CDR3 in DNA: TGTGCCAGCAGTTTAAAAGTCGAGACCCAGTACTTC. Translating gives CASSLKVETQYF. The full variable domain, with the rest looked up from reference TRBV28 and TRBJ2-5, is DVKVTQSSRYLVKRTGEKVFLECVQDMDHENMFWYRQDPGLGLRLIYFSYDVKMKEKGDIPEGYSVSREKKERFSLILESASTNQTSMYLCASSLKVETQYFGPGTRLLVL.

The CDR3 sequence: CASSDEMTNTEAFF. The CDR3 DNA reads as TGTGCCAGCAGTGACGAGATGACGAACACTGAAGCTTTCTTT. This sequence joins TRBV6-1 and TRBJ1-1, with unresolved D. Trimming stripped 3 bases from V and 1 base from J, with 9 bases between. The CDR3 has 14 amino acids. Germline loops: CDR1 MNHNS, CDR2 SASEGT.

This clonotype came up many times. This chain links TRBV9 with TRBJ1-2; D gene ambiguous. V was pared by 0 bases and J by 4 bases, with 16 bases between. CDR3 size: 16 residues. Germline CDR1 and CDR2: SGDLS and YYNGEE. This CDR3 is CASSVGGSGLGYGYTF. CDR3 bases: TGTGCCAGCAGCGTAGGAGGTTCAGGTCTAGGCTATGGCTACACCTTC.

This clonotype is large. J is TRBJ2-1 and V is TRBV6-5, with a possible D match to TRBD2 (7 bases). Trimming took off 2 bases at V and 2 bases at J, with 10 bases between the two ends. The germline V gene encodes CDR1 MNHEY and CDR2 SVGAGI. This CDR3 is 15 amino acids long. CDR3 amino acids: CASSYRGGTYNEQFF. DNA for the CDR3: TGTGCCAGCAGTTACAGGGGGGGGACCTACAATGAGCAGTTCTTC.

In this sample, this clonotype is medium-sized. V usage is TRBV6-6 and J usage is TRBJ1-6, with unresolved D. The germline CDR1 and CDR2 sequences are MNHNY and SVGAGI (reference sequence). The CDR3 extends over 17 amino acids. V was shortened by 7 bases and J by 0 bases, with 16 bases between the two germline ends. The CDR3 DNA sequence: TGTGCCAGCAAAGGAGGGCTAACCAGCTCCTATAATTCACCCCTCCACTTT. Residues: CASKGGLTSSYNSPLHF.

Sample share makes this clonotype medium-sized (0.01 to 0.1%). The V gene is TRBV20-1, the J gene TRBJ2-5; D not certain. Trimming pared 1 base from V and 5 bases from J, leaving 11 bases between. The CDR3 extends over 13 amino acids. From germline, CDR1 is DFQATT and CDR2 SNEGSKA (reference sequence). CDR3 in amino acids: CSARGAPGETQYF. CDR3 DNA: TGCAGTGCTAGAGGGGCCCCTGGGGAGACCCAGTACTTC.

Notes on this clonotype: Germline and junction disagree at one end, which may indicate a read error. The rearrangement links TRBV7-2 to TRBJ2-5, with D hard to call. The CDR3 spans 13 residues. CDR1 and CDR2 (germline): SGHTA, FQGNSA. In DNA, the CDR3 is TGTGCCAGCGGCTTAAACTTCGGGGAGACCCAGTACTTC. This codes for CASGLNFGETQYF.

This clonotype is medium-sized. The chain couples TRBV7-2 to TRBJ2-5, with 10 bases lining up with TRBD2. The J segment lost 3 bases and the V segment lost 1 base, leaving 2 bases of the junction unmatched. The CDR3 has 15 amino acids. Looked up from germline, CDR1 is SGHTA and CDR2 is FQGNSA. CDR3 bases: TGTGCCAGCAGCTTAGTAGGGACTAGCGAAGAGACCCAGTACTTC. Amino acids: CASSLVGTSEETQYF.

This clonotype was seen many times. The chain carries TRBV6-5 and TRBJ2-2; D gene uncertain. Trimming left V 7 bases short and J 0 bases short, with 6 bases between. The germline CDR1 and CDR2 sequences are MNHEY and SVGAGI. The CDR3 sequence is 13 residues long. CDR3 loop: CASKDANTGELFF. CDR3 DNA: TGTGCCAGCAAAGACGCGAACACCGGGGAGCTGTTTTTT.

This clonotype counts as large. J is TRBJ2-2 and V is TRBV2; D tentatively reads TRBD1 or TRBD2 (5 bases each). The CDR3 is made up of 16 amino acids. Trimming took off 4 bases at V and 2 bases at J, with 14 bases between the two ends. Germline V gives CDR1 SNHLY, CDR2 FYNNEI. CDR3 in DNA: TGTGCCAGCAGTGGAAGGGACCCATCTAACACCGGGGAGCTGTTTTTT. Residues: CASSGRDPSNTGELFF.

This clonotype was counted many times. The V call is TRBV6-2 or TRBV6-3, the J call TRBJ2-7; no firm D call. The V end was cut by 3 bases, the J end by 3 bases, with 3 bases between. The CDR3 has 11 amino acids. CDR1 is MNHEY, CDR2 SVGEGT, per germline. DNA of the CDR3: TGTGCCAGCAGTTATTACTACGAGCAGTACTTC. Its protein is CASSYYYEQYF.

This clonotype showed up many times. The CDR3 loop reads CASSYSWDWGLFF. Written as DNA, the CDR3 is TGTGCCAGCAGTTACTCTTGGGATTGGGGTTTGTTTTTT. The rearrangement joins TRBV6-2 or TRBV6-3 to TRBJ2-2; no clear D gene. Trimming removed 0 bases from V and 15 bases from J, with 14 bases in between. This CDR3 is built from 13 residues. Germline assignment: CDR1 MNHEY and CDR2 SVGEGT.

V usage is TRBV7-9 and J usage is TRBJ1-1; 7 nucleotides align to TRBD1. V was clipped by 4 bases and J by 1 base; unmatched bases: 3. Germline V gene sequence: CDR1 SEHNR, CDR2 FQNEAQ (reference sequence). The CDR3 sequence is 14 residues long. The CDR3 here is CASSSTGSNTEAFF. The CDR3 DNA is TGTGCCAGCAGCTCGACAGGGTCGAACACTGAAGCTTTCTTT.

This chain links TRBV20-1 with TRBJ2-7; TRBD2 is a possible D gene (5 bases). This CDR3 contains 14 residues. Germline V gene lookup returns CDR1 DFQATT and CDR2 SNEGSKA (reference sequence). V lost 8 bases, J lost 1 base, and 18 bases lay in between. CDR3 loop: CSTWVARVSYEQYF. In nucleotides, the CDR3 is TGCAGTACTTGGGTAGCGAGAGTTTCCTACGAGCAGTACTTC.